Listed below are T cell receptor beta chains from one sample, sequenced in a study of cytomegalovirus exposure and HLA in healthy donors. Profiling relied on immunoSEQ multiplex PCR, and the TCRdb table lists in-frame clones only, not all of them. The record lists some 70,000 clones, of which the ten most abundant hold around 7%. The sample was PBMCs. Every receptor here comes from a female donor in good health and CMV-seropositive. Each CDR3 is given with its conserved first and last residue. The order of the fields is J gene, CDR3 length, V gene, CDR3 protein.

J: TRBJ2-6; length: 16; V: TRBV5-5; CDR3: CASSLDAGAGANVLTF
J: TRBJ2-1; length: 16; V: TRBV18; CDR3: CASSPGTGTFYNEQFF
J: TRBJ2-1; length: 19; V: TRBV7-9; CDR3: CASSSVPRLAGGLYNEQFF
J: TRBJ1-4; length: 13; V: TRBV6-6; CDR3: CASRREGVEKLFF
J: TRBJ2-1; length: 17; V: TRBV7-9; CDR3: CASSFGTSGRGGNEQFF
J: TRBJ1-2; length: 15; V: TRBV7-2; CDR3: CASSQDSDRGNGYTF
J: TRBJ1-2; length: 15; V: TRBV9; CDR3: CASSLQGSANYGYTF
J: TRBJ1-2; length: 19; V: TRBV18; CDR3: CASSRGMGQGKVMVDGYTF
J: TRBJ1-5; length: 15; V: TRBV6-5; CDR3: CASSYSSSSNQPQHF
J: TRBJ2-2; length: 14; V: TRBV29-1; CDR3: CSVVPDTDTGELFF
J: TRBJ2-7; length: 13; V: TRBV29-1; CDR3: CSVDRVNSYEQYF
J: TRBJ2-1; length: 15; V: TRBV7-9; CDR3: CASSVWGGIVIEQFF
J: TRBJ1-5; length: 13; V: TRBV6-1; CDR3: CASMAGGNQPQHF
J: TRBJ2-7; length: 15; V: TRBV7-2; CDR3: CASSFIAGDRYEQYF
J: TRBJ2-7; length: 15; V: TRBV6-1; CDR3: CASSEGIRGNYEQYF
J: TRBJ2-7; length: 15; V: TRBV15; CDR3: CAAEVQGANPYEQYF
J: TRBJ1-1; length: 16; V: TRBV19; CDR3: CASSISGRVTNTEAFF
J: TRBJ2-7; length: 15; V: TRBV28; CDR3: CASSPRTSGTYEQYF
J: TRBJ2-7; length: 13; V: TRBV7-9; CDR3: CASSLEEGYEQYF
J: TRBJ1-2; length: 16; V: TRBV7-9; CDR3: CASREQGALPNYGYTF
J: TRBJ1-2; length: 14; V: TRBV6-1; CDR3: CASSPETGLYGYTF
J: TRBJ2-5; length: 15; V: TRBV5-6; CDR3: CASSLWVTPQETQYF
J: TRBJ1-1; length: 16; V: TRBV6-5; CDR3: CASSYSSGLFGSEAFF
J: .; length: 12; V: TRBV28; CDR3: CASSSSYYEQYF
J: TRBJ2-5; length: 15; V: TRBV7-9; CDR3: CASSFRLAGEETQYF
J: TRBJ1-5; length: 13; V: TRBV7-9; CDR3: CASSTGLNQPQHF
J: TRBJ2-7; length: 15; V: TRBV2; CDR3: CASSEYSGSSYEQYF
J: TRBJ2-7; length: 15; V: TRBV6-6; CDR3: CASSQASGAPYEQYF
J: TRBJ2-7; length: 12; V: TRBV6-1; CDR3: CASRMTRYEQYF
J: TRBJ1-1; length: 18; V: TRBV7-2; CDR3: CASSKGAGGGRIDTEAFF
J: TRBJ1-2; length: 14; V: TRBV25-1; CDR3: CASSEAVLNYGHTF
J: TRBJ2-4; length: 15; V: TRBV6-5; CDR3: CASSTSGGPKNIQYF
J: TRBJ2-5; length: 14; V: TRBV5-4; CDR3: CASRGLGGIETQYF
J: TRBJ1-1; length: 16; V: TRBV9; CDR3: CASSLRTGGVLAEAFF
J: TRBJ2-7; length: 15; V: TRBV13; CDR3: CASSFSGVTGYEQYF
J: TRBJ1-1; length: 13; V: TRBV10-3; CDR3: CATKAGGDTEAFF
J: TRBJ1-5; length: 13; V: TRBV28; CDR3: CASRGQVEQPQHF
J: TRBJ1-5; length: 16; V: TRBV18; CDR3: CASSPGTGRINQPQHF
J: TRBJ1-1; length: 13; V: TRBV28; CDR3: CASSYTGVTEAFF
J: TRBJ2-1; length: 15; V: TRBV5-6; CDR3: CASSLVDSPDNEQFF
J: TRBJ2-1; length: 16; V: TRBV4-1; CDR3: CASSQSGTSAYNEQFF
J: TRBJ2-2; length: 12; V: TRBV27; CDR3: CASGRASGELFF
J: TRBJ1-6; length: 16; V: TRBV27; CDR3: CASSLTGGKMNSPLHF
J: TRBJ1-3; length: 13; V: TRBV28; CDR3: CASSVGSGNTIYF
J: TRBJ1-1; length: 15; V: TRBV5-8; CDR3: CASSLGTGPNTEAFF
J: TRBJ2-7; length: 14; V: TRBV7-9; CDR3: CASSSIQASYEQYF
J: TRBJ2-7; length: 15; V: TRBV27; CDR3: CASRASPANEYEQYF
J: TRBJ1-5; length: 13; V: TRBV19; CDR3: CASLDSYNQPQHF
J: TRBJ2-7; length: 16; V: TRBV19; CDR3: CASSLRQGVKTYEQYF
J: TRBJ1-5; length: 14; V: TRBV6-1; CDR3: CASSVSGDGQPQHF
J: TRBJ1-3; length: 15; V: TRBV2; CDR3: CASRETPPSGNTIYF
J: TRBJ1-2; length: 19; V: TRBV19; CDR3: CASSIERGDRDNARYGYTF
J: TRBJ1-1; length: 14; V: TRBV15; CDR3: CATSRGGLPTEAFF
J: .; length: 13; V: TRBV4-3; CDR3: CASSRGLSYEQYF
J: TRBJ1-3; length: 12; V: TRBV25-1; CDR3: CASQGAGNTIYF
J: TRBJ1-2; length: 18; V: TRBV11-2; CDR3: CASSRRSTGTANNYGYTF
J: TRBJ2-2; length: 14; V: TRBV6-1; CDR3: CASKRTSNTGELFF